A selection of T cell receptor beta chains follows, all from one sample in a study of response to subunit inactivated influenza vaccine. TCRdb called the RT-PCR reads again in MiXCR, with one record for every CDR3 protein. The sample holds roughly 570,000 distinct CDR3 sequences, 10% to 15% seen once. The sequencing here drew on PBMCs from blood, taken about 6 weeks after vaccination. These receptors all come from a man between 45 and 60 years old who received an inactivated influenza vaccine. The conserved cysteine and the conserved F or W are not part of the CDR3 here. Fields, in order: CDR3 protein, V gene.

ASSEDIQPQH | TRBV28
SVGGGPDSEQY | TRBV29-1
ASSKGTSSSGANVLT | TRBV5-8
ASSPYSHQETQY | TRBV7-2
SAWTVYEQY | TRBV20-1
ASSLTLRAGWDNSPLH | TRBV7-3
ASRLWGTEAF | TRBV2
ASSWHRVWTGELF | TRBV7-8
ASSSEVGYT | TRBV5-1
ASMDPSSEAF | TRBV27
ASSFGRLSYEQY | TRBV7-8
SAREYNEQF | TRBV20-1
ASSPNGGPGANVLT | TRBV28
ASSPLKAGGLDEQF | TRBV5-1
SVVGLAGALSTDTQY | TRBV29-1
AISEGGGPYNEQF | TRBV10-3
ASSQIRGRANVLT | TRBV28
ASRVGPGRGRNTQY | TRBV28
ASSHGGSSGNTIY | TRBV5-5
SARSPSLEQF | TRBV20-1
SAREQAPETQY | TRBV20-1
ASSLSRADTQY | TRBV7-9
SVETGTSGSSDEQF | TRBV29-1
ASSRREDRGSDTQY | TRBV12-3/TRBV12-4
ASSSFLRDNEQF | TRBV6-2/TRBV6-3
ASSLVRWDRVNTEAF | TRBV7-9
ASGGGQVYGELF | TRBV4-3